The entry below describes one TCR beta chain. Researchers ran the PCR with 60 Vbeta and 13 Jbeta primers. Produced via immunoSEQ multiplex PCR; TCRdb's table is partial and in-frame only. Counted here are approximately 110,000 clones, 81% occurring once; the ten biggest clones make up 0.95% to 1.4%. The V gene lost 0 bases and the J gene lost 5 bases, with 13 bases spanning the gap. Germline CDR1 reads MGHRA; CDR2 reads YSYEKL. This CDR3 contains 15 residues. This sample was taken from a study of cytomegalovirus exposure and HLA in healthy donors. Material for sequencing was PBMCs. This TCR came from a woman aged 30 to 39 in good health and CMV-seronegative. This chain connects TRBV4-1 to TRBJ1-2, with a possible D match to TRBD1 (6 bases). As DNA, the CDR3 is TGCGCCAGCAGCCAAGATCGGGGGAGGGGGTATGGCTACACCTTC. Translation: CASSQDRGRGYGYTF.